This T cell receptor (beta chain) is drawn from a study of CD8+CD57+ T cells in acquired aplastic anemia. Study-level background: Across the sorted CD4+ and CD8+ cells, DNA amounts averaged about 3 ug. Study-level results: Overlap between patients and controls comprised almost 30 CD8+ CDR3 sequences.

Comments on this clonotype: The antigen is not known.

V lost 7 bases to trimming and J lost 6 bases, with 8 bases between them. Looked up from germline, CDR1 is WSHSY and CDR2 is SAAADI. This CDR3 comprises 11 residues. By flow cytometry, patients selected for sequencing had shown an expansion of CD8+CD57+ cells. Patients were untreated when blood was sampled. CDR3 and TCR beta VDJ profiling relied on a genomic DNA template. TCRdb re-derived calls from the reads in MiXCR, one entry per CDR3 protein. The table lists about 240,000 distinct CDR3 sequences, around 43% of them singletons. The receptor's source is a human donor with aplastic anemia. The chain joins TRBV10-2 to TRBJ2-3, with a weak D call TRBD1 (5 bases). Material for sequencing was sorted CD4+, CD8+, or CD8+CD57+ T cells (not recorded which) from PBMCs. The CDR3 loop is CASTRADTQYF. DNA of the CDR3: TGCGCCAGCACCAGGGCGGATACGCAGTATTTT.